Sequencing of this T cell receptor beta chain was carried out in a study of T cells in Graves' hyperthyroidism and ophthalmopathy. CDR3 length: 12 amino acids. The ends lost 6 bases at V and 9 bases at J; junction bases unmatched: 6. Germline CDR1 MNHNS, CDR2 SASEGT. This clonotype was observed at least ten times. Regions amplified from RNA transcripts were the TCR beta CDR3 regions. The HTBI primer set was used in a first-round RT-PCR of the TCR CDR3. TCRdb analysed the multiplex PCR reads with MiXCR anew, one entry per CDR3 protein. The sample contains 600,000 to 700,000 distinct CDR3 sequences, over 12% of which appear only once. Every diagnosis used clinical symptoms, serum thyroxine and TRAb, thyroid ultrasound and orbital computed tomography.

The sequence derives from a woman aged 40 to 50 with Graves' ophthalmopathy. This rearrangement joins TRBV6-1 to TRBJ2-7, with TRBD1 identical over 9 bases. Source material: blood. The CDR3 sequence is CASRPGQGGQYF. Here the CDR3 DNA reads TGTGCCAGCAGGCCGGGACAGGGAGGGCAGTACTTC.